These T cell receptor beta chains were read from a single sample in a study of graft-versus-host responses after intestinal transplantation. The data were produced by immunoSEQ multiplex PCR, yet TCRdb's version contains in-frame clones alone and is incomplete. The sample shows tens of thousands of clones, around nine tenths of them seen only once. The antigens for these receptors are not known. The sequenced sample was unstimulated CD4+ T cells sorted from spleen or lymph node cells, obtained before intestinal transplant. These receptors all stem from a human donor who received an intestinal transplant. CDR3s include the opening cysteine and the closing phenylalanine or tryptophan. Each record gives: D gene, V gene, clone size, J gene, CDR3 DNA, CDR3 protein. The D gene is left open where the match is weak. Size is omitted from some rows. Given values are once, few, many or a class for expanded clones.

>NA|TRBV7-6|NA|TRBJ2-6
TGTGCCAGCAGCTTTGCTGGGGCCAACGTCCTGACTTTC
CASSFAGANVLTF
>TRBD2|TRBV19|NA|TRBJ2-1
TGTGCCAGTAGTACGCCAGGGACTAGCGGGATCTTCTCCTACAATGAGCAGTTCTTC
CASSTPGTSGIFSYNEQFF
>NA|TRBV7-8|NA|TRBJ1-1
TGTGCCAGCAGCCAAGGGGGTAACACTGAAGCTTTCTTT
CASSQGGNTEAFF
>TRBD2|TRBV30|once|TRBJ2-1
TGTGCCTGGAGTCCCAGCGGGAGGCCATACAATGAGCAGTTCTTC
CAWSPSGRPYNEQFF
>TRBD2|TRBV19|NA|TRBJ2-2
TGTGCCAGTTCCGGGACTAGCGCCACCACCGGGGAGCTGTTTTTT
CASSGTSATTGELFF
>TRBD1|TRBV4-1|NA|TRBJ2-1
TGCGCCAGCAGCCAAGGGGGGACAGGGGGGAATGAGCAGTTCTTC
CASSQGGTGGNEQFF
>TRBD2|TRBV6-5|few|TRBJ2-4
TGTGCCAGCAGTTACGTCCCTAGCGGCGGTAAAAACATTCAGTACTTC
CASSYVPSGGKNIQYF
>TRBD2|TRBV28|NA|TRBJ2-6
TGTGCCAGCAGCAGGACGGGGGGATTGCCCTCTGGGGCCAACGTCCTGACTTTC
CASSRTGGLPSGANVLTF
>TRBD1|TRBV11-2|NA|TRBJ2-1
TGTGCCAGCAGCTTAGTCAGGGGGCAGCACAATGAGCAGTTCTTC
CASSLVRGQHNEQFF
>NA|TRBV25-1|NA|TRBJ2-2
TGTGCCAGCAGTGAATTTGCCAGAGTGGGGAACACCGGGGAGCTGTTTTTT
CASSEFARVGNTGELFF
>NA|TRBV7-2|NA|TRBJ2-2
TGTGCCAGCAGCTTAACTAGGGTACAGGAGCTGTTTTTT
CASSLTRVQELFF
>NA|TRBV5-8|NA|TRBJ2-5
TGTGCTGCTGGGGTGGAGACCCAGTACTTC
CAAGVETQYF
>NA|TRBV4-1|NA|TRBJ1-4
TGCGCCAGCAGCCAAGCTACAGGGAGCGGGTATGAAAAACTGTTTTTT
CASSQATGSGYEKLFF
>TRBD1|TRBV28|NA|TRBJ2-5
TGTGCCAGCAGCACACAGGGGGGCCAAGAGACCCAGTACTTC
CASSTQGGQETQYF
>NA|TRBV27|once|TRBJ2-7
TGTGCCAGCAGTTTATCTCAATCGGGTCCTTCCTACGAGCAGTACTTC
CASSLSQSGPSYEQYF
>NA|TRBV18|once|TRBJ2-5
TGTGCCAGCTCACCACTTTATGGTGGTACGAGTGAAGAGACCCAGTACTTC
CASSPLYGGTSEETQYF